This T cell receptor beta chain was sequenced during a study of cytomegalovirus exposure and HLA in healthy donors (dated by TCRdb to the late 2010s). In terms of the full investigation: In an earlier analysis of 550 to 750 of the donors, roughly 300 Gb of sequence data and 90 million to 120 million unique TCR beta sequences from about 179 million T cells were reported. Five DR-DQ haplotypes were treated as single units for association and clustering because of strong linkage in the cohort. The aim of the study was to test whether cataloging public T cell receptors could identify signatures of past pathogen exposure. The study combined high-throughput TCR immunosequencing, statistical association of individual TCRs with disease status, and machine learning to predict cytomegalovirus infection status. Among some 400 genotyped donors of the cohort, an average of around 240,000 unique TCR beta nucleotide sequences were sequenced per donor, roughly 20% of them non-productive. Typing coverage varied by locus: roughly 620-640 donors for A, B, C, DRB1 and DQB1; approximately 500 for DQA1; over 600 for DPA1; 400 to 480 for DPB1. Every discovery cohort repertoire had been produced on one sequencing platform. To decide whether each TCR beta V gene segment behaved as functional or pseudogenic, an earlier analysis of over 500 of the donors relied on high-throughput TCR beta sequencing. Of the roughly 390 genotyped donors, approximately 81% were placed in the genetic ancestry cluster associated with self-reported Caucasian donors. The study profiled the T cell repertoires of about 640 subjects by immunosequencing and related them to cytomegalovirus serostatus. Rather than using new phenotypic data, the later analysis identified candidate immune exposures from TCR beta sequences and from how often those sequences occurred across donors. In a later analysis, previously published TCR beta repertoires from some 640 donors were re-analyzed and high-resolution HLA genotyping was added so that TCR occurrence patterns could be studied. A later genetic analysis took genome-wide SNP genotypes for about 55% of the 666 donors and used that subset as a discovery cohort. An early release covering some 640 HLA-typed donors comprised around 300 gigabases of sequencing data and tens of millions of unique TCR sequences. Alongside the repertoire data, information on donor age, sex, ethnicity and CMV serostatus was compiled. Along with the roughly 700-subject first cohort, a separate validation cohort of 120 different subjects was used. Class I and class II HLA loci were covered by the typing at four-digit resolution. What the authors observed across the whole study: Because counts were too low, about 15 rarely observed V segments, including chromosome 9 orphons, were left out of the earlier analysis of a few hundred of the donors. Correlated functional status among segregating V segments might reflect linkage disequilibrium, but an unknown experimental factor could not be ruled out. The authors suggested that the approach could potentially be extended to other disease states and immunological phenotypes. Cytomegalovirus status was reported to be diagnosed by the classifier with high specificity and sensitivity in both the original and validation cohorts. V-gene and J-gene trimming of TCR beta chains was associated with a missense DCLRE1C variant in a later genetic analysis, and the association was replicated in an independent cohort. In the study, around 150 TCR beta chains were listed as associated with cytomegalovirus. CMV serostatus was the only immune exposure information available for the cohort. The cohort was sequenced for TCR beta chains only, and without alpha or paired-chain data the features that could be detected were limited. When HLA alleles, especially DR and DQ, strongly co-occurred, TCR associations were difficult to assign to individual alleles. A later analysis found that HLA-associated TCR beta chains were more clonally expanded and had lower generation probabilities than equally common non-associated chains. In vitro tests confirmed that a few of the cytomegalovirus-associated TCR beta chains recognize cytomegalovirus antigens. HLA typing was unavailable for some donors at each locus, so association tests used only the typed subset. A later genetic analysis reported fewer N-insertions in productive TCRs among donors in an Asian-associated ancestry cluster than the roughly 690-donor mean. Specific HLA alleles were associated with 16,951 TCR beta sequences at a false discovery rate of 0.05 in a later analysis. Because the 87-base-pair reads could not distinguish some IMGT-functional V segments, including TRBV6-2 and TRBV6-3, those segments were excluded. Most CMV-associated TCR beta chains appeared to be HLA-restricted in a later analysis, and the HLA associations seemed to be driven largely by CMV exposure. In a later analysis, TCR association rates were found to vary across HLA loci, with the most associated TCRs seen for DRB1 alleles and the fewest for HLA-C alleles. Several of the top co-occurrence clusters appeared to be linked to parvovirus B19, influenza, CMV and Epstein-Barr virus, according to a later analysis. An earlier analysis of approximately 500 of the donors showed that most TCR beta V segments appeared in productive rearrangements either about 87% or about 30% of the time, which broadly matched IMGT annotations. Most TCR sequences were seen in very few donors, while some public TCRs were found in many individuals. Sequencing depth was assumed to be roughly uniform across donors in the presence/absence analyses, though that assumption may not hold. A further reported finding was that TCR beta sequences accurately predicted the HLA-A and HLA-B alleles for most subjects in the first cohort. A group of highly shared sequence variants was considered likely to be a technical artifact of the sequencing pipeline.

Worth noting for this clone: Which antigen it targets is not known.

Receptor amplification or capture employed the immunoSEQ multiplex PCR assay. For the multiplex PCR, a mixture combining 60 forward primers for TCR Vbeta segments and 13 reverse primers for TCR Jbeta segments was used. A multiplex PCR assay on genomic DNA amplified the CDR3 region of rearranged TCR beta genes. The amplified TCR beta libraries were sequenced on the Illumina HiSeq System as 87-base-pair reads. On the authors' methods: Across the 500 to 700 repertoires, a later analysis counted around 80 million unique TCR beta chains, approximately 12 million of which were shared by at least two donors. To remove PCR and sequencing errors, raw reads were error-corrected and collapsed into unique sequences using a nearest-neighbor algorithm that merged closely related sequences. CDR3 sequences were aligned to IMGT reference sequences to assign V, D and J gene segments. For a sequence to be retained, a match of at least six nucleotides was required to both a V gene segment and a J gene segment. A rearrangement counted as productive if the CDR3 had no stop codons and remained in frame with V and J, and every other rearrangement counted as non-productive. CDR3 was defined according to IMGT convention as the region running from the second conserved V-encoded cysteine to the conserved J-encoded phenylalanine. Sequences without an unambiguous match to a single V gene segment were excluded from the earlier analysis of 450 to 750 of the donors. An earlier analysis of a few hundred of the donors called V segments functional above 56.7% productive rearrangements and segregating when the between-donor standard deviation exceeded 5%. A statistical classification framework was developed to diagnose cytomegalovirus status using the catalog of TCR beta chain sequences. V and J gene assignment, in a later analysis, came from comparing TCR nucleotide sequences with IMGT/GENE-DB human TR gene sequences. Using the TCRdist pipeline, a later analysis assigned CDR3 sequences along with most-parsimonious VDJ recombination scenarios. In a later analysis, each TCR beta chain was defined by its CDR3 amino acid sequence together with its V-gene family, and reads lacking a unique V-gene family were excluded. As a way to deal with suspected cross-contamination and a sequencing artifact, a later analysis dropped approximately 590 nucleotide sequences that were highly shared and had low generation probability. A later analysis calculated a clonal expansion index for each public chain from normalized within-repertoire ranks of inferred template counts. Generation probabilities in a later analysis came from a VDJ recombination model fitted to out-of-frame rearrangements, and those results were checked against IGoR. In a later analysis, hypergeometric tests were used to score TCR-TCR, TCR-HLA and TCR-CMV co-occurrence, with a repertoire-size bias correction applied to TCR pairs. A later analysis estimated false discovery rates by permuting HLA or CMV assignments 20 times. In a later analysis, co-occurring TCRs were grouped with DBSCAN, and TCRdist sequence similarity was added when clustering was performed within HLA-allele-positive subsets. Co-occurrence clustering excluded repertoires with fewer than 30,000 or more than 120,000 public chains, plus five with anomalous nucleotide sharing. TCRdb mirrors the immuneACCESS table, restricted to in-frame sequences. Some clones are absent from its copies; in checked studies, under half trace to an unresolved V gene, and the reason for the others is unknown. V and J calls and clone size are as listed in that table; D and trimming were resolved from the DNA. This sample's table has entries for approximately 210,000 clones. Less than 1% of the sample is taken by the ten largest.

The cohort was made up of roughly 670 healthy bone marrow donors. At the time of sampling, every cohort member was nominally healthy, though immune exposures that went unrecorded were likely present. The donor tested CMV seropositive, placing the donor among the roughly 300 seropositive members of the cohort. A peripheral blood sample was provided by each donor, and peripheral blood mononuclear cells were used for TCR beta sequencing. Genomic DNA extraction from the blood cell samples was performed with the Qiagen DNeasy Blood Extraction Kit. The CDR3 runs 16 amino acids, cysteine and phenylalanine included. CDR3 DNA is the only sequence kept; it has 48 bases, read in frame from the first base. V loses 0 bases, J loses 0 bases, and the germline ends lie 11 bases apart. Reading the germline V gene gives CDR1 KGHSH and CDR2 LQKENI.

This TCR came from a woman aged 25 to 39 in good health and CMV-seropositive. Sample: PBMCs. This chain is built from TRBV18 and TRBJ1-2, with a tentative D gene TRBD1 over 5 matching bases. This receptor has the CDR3 CASSPPGQAANYGYTF. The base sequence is TGTGCCAGCTCACCACCGGGGCAGGCGGCTAACTATGGCTACACCTTC.